This TCR beta chain came from a study of patients and donors after allogeneic stem cell transplantation. The germline CDR1 and CDR2 sequences are SGDLS and YYNGEE. The CDR3 length is 16 residues. V shed 3 bases and J 2 bases; nucleotides not matched to a gene: 4. One entry per CDR3 protein, called by TCRdb with MiXCR from the RT-PCR reads. The sample holds about a million distinct CDR3 sequences, under 20% seen once. In its sample, this clonotype was seen a few times. The TCR sequence derives from a human donor who was either an allogeneic HSCT recipient or a stem cell or donor lymphocyte infusion donor (not recorded which). It is not recorded whose cells these are; they may come from a transplant donor. Sequencing was performed on blood, either unsorted or a sorted T cell fraction (not recorded which). The chain recombines TRBV9 with TRBJ2-1, with 11 bases that match TRBD2. CDR3 loop: CASSGVAGGPYNEQFF. The CDR3 nucleotides read TGTGCCAGCAGCGGAGTAGCGGGGGGGCCCTACAATGAGCAGTTCTTC.